This T cell receptor (beta chain) comes out of a study of blood T cell repertoires in COVID-19. Background on the study: Researchers got acute and convalescent COVID-19 samples from the United States, Italy and Spain. From T cells, B-cell-depleted T cells, or PBMCs came the material, which was cDNA or gDNA.

In the authors' methods: Reference gene primer amplification yielded estimated nucleated cell counts. The repertoire was sequenced with immunoSEQ multiplex PCR; TCRdb's copy has only in-frame clones and lacks some. That table furnishes V, J and clone size, whereas the DNA furnished D and trimming. This sample has 80,000 or so clones, with roughly 80% found just once. There are 14 residues in the CDR3. V lost 6 bases and J 0 bases, leaving 10 bases between the germline ends. In germline, CDR1 is SNHLY, CDR2 FYNNEI. The chain joins TRBV2 to TRBJ2-3; a weak D match, TRBD1 (6 bases). What was sequenced was peripheral blood. The sequence was obtained from a man at least 80 years old with acute or convalescent COVID-19. CDR3 in DNA: TGTGCCAGCAGCCCGGACAGTAGCACAGATACGCAGTATTTT. Its translation is CASSPDSSTDTQYF.